This entry is about one T cell receptor beta chain. These data belong to a study of blood T cell repertoires in COVID-19. Across the study: Spain, Italy and the United States supplied samples that represented acute and convalescent COVID-19. PBMCs, B-cell-depleted T cells, or T cells were the source of the cDNA or gDNA that made up the material.

CDR1 and CDR2 (germline): SGHVS, FNYEAQ. V trimming: 5 bases; J trimming: 0 bases; junction bases outside the gene matches: 8. There are 16 residues in the CDR3. Under the authors' procedure: Amplification of reference gene primers provided the estimated nucleated cell counts. Profiled with immunoSEQ multiplex PCR; TCRdb holds only in-frame clones, not every one. V and J calls plus clone size are reproduced from that table; the DNA served to infer D and trimming. The profile covers some 400,000 clones, with 81% appearing a single time and about 1% taken by the ten largest. This clonotype originated in a human donor with acute or convalescent COVID-19. The donor label of this sample is uncertain. The sequencing input was peripheral blood. The chain recombines TRBV7-6 with TRBJ2-3; 7 bases fit TRBD1. The chain's CDR3 is CASSTRDSTSTDTQYF. CDR3 nucleotide sequence: TGTGCCAGCAGCACCCGGGACAGCACTAGCACAGATACGCAGTATTTT.